Each of the 30 T cell receptor beta chains below was sequenced from the same sample in a study of T cell changes during pregnancy in multiple sclerosis. The data were produced by immunoSEQ multiplex PCR, yet TCRdb's version contains in-frame clones alone and is incomplete. The sample includes roughly 36,000 clones, roughly 91% seen only once; the top ten take 5% to 6.5%. The material sequenced was CD8+ T cells from peripheral blood mononuclear cells, taken in the second trimester of pregnancy. All receptors come from a female donor with multiple sclerosis, enrolled in a pregnancy study.

The chain joins TRBV5-6 to TRBJ2-3; 7 bases fit TRBD1. The germline gives CDR1 SGHDT, CDR2 YYEEEE. V was clipped by 0 bases and J by 2 bases; unmatched bases: 3. The CDR3 extends over 15 amino acids. The CDR3 reads CASSLGDSYTDTQYF. CDR3 DNA: TGTGCCAGCAGCTTGGGGGACAGTTACACAGATACGCAGTATTTT.

The V gene is TRBV19, the J gene TRBJ2-2; 10 nucleotides line up with TRBD2. V shed 10 bases and J 5 bases; nucleotides not matched to a gene: 16. In germline, CDR1 is LNHDA, CDR2 SQIVND (reference sequence). This CDR3 is 17 amino acids long. The CDR3 sequence is CATFDRLAGAGTGELFF. The CDR3 DNA is TGTGCCACTTTCGACCGGCTAGCGGGAGCGGGAACCGGGGAGCTGTTTTTT.

The chain carries TRBV10-1 and TRBJ2-7; possibly TRBD2 for D (5 bases). CDR3 length: 17 amino acids. Deletions cut 0 bases from V and 2 bases from J, with 17 bases between. The V gene's germline CDR1 is WNHNN and CDR2 SYGVQD (reference sequence). CDR3 sequence: CASSESKRCSPAYEQYF. The CDR3 coding sequence is TGCGCCAGCAGTGAGTCCAAGCGGTGTTCTCCGGCCTACGAGCAGTACTTC.

This clone was recorded once. The chain carries TRBV11-3 and TRBJ1-5; TRBD1 agrees at 7 bases. J gave up 5 bases and V 6 bases, and 7 bases lay outside the gene matches. Germline loops: CDR1 SGHNT, CDR2 YENEEA. The CDR3 covers 14 residues. The CDR3, as DNA: TGTGCCAGCAGGGAGAAGACAGGGTATCAGCCCCAGCATTTT. Its protein is CASREKTGYQPQHF. The whole variable domain, filled in from reference TRBV11-3 and TRBJ1-5, reads EAGVVQSPRYKIIEKKQPVAFWCNPISGHNTLYWYLQNLGQGPELLIRYENEEAVDDSQLPKDRFSAERLKGVDSTLKIQPAELGDSAVYLCASREKTGYQPQHFGDGTRLSIL.

This chain links TRBV11-2 with TRBJ1-1; the match to TRBD1 covers 8 bases. J gave up 14 bases and V 4 bases, and 6 bases lay outside the gene matches. Per germline, CDR1 SGHAT and CDR2 FQNNGV. The CDR3 length is 11 residues. The CDR3 region is CASSSGQANFF. In DNA, the CDR3 is TGTGCCAGCAGCTCGGGACAGGCTAACTTCTTT.

The CDR3: CASSLFSGRVDEQYF. As DNA, the CDR3 is TGTGCCAGCAGCCTATTTAGCGGGAGGGTGGACGAGCAGTACTTC. The genes are TRBV11-2 and TRBJ2-7; 11 bases are shared with TRBD2. With V trimmed by 5 bases and J by 5 bases, 8 bases remained unmatched. Germline assignment: CDR1 SGHAT and CDR2 FQNNGV. This CDR3 region has 15 residues.

The V gene is TRBV9, the J gene TRBJ2-3; 10 nucleotides line up with TRBD2. CDR1 SGDLS and CDR2 YYNGEE come from the germline V gene. The trim removed 1 base at V and 4 bases at J, leaving 3 bases unmatched. The CDR3 is 15 amino acids. CDR3 amino acids: CASSVSGGASDTQYF. The CDR3 coding sequence is TGTGCCAGCAGCGTAAGCGGGGGGGCCTCAGATACGCAGTATTTT.

The J gene is TRBJ1-6, the V gene TRBV11-1, with D perhaps TRBD1 (5 bases). The CDR3 spans 13 residues. Germline V gives CDR1 SGHAT, CDR2 FQDESV (reference sequence). V lost 3 bases to trimming and J lost 7 bases, with 7 bases between them. DNA for the CDR3: TGTGCCAGCAGCTTGGGGGGAAATTCACCCCTCCACTTT. Protein sequence: CASSLGGNSPLHF.

The J gene is TRBJ1-1, the V gene TRBV7-6; D not resolved. CDR1 is SGHVS and CDR2 is FNYEAQ in the germline V gene. V dropped 6 bases and J dropped 0 bases, with 11 bases sitting between them. This CDR3 has 14 amino acids. In DNA form, the CDR3 reads TGTGCCAGCAGACCCACCGACATGAACACTGAAGCTTTCTTT. It translates to CASRPTDMNTEAFF.

The rearrangement joins TRBV27 to TRBJ2-4; D possibly corresponds to TRBD2 (6 bases). V gave up 0 bases and J gave up 7 bases, with 16 bases separating them. The CDR3 has 16 amino acids. The V gene's germline CDR1 is MNHEY and CDR2 SMNVEV (reference sequence). In DNA form, the CDR3 reads TGTGCCAGCAGTTTATCCGGGGCTGAACGGGGGAACATTCAGTACTTC. Its translation is CASSLSGAERGNIQYF.

The gene calls are TRBV19 and TRBJ2-1, with 10 nucleotides matching TRBD2. Per the germline V gene, CDR1 is LNHDA and CDR2 is SQIVND (reference sequence). The length of the CDR3 is 14 residues. V trimming: 2 bases; J trimming: 5 bases; junction bases outside the gene matches: 0. The CDR3 bases are TGTGCCAGTAGTATAACTAGCGGGGACAATGAGCAGTTCTTC. Translating it yields CASSITSGDNEQFF.

V usage is TRBV7-9 and J usage is TRBJ2-3, with 9 bases fitting TRBD2. The CDR3 is made up of 16 amino acids. V dropped 5 bases and J dropped 2; count of bases not matched to a gene: 8. Germline lookup yields CDR1 SEHNR and CDR2 FQNEAQ (reference sequence). Here the CDR3 reads CASSQLAGALTDTQYF. The CDR3 DNA sequence: TGTGCCAGCAGCCAACTAGCGGGTGCCCTCACAGATACGCAGTATTTT.

V is TRBV6-6 and J is TRBJ1-2, with a tentative D call TRBD1 (6 bases). Germline V CDR1 and CDR2: MNHNY, SVGAGI (reference sequence). V gave up 2 bases and J gave up 2 bases, with 12 bases separating them. The CDR3 extends over 15 amino acids. In nucleotides, the CDR3 is TGTGCCAGCAGTTACGCGGGGGCAGGGAACTATGGCTACACCTTC. Protein product: CASSYAGAGNYGYTF.

The V call is TRBV27, the J call TRBJ1-2; D is perhaps TRBD1 (6 bases). Germline lookup yields CDR1 MNHEY and CDR2 SMNVEV (reference sequence). With 5 bases removed from V and 2 bases from J, the gap between germline ends came to 18 bases. This CDR3 has 16 residues. The CDR3 region is CASSPSPNRVNYGYTF. The CDR3 nucleotides read TGTGCCAGCAGTCCCTCTCCGAACAGGGTGAACTATGGCTACACCTTC.

The rearrangement joins TRBV7-9 to TRBJ2-7; 10 positions match TRBD1. Germline V gives CDR1 SEHNR, CDR2 FQNEAQ (reference sequence). CDR3 length: 15 amino acids. The V segment lost 5 bases and the J segment 3 bases; nucleotides outside the gene matches: 7. In DNA, the CDR3 is TGTGCCAGCAGCCCGACAGGGGGCAGGAGCTACGAGCAGTACTTC. It yields the protein CASSPTGGRSYEQYF.

The gene calls are TRBV7-9 and TRBJ2-5, with 10 nucleotides matching TRBD2. Trimming cost V 4 bases and J 5 bases; bases outside gene matches: 4. The CDR3 is 14 amino acids. Per the germline V gene, CDR1 is SEHNR and CDR2 is FQNEAQ (reference sequence). The CDR3 loop reads CASSSSGSGETQYF. The CDR3 region has the DNA TGTGCCAGCAGCTCTAGCGGGAGTGGGGAGACCCAGTACTTC. The full variable domain, rest sourced from reference TRBV7-9 and TRBJ2-5, is DTGVSQNPRHKITKRGQNVTFRCDPISEHNRLYWYRQTLGQGPEFLTYFQNEAQLEKSRLLSDRFSAERPKGSFSTLEIQRTEQGDSAMYLCASSSSGSGETQYFGPGTRLLVL.

The rearrangement uses TRBV4-2 and TRBJ1-2; D is undetermined. V shed 0 bases and J shed 14 bases, with 10 bases lying between them. Germline V gene lookup returns CDR1 LGHNA and CDR2 YNFKEQ. The CDR3 is 11 amino acids. The CDR3 sequence: CASSQDSVTTF. The CDR3 DNA reads TGTGCCAGCAGCCAAGATTCTGTGACAACCTTC.

The chain joins TRBV7-8 to TRBJ1-2; D is perhaps TRBD1 (5 bases). The V and J ends lost 2 bases and 4 bases respectively, with 14 bases between them. The CDR3 totals 15 residues. Germline V gene sequence: CDR1 SGHVS, CDR2 FQNEAQ. CDR3 nucleotide sequence: TGTGCCAGCAGCTTACGCCCGACAGACTCCTATGGCTACACCTTC. This gives the protein CASSLRPTDSYGYTF.

The chain recombines TRBV7-9 with TRBJ1-4; weak D call: TRBD1 (6 bases). Trimming cost V 6 bases and J 6 bases, with 11 bases left between them. The CDR3 is made up of 13 amino acids. Germline CDR1 and CDR2: SEHNR and FQNEAQ (reference sequence). For the CDR3, the DNA is TGTGCCAGCAGGGGCAGGGGTGATGAAAAACTGTTTTTT. Translation gives CASRGRGDEKLFF.

This chain uses TRBV30 with TRBJ2-3; a weak D match, TRBD2 (5 bases). Germline CDR1 GTSNPN, CDR2 SVGIG (reference sequence). The CDR3 loop spans 13 amino acids. V lost 5 bases and J lost 0, with 9 bases in between. The CDR3 nucleotides are TGTGCCTGGGACTATCTCAGCACAGATACGCAGTATTTT. This codes for CAWDYLSTDTQYF.

This clone has only one observation. J is TRBJ1-2 and V is TRBV5-1, with TRBD1 as a possible D gene (6 bases). The germline gives CDR1 SGHRS, CDR2 YFSETQ. The germline V and J ends were trimmed by 4 bases and 4 bases, with 20 bases remaining between them. The CDR3 consists of 16 residues. The CDR3 DNA reads as TGCGCCAGCAGCCCCTTAACAGGGTATGGGAGCTATGGCTACACCTTC. Its protein product is CASSPLTGYGSYGYTF.

This chain connects TRBV14 to TRBJ2-3; no firm D call. The germline V gene encodes CDR1 SGHDN and CDR2 FVKESK. The ends were cut back, 0 bases at V and 6 bases at J, with 7 bases in the middle. CDR3 length equals 13 residues. The CDR3 DNA reads TGTGCCAGCAGCCAAGATCTATCTGATACGCAGTATTTT. It codes for CASSQDLSDTQYF.

V gene TRBV5-1 combines with J gene TRBJ1-1; 8 bases align to TRBD1. This CDR3 has 14 amino acids. The junction had 5 bases not matched to a gene; V was cut back by 4 bases and J by 3 bases. Germline V lookup: CDR1 SGHRS, CDR2 YFSETQ. The CDR3 loop reads CASSMTGVHTEAFF. Written as DNA, the CDR3 is TGCGCCAGCAGCATGACAGGGGTCCACACTGAAGCTTTCTTT.

This clone was seen a few times. V is TRBV5-1 and J is TRBJ1-3, with D hard to call. Germline V gene lookup returns CDR1 SGHRS and CDR2 YFSETQ. CDR3 length: 16 residues. Trimming took off 1 base at V and 0 bases at J, with 11 bases between the two ends. CDR3 in amino acids: CASSLYRPHSGNTIYF. The DNA for the CDR3 is TGCGCCAGCAGCTTGTACAGACCCCACTCTGGAAACACCATATATTTT.

The chain recombines TRBV11-2 with TRBJ2-2; D is perhaps TRBD2 (7 bases). The germline V gene has CDR1 SGHAT and CDR2 FQNNGV. The CDR3 contains 16 residues. V was clipped by 6 bases and J by 3 bases, with 17 bases between them. The CDR3: CASRGGGGLHTGELFF. Here the CDR3 DNA reads TGTGCCAGCAGGGGTGGCGGGGGCTTGCACACCGGGGAGCTGTTTTTT.

The gene calls are TRBV9 and TRBJ1-3, with a tentative D call TRBD1 (6 bases). CDR1 and CDR2 from the germline V gene are SGDLS and YYNGEE. The CDR3 totals 15 residues. V lost 2 bases and J 8 bases, leaving 17 bases between the germline ends. CDR3 bases: TGTGCCAGCAGCGTGTCCTGGGGTTCAGGGGACACCATATATTTT. Residues: CASSVSWGSGDTIYF.

This clone was seen once. The chain couples TRBV15 to TRBJ2-5; D remains unclear. CDR3 length equals 16 residues. CDR1 is LNHNV and CDR2 is YYDKDF in the germline V gene (reference sequence). Trimming cost V 1 base and J 2 bases, with 14 bases left between them. The CDR3 region has the DNA TGTGCCACCAGCAGAGGGAGCAAAAAATGGCAAGAGACCCAGTACTTC. It codes for CATSRGSKKWQETQYF.

CDR3 bases: TGTGCCAGCTCACCAACTTATAGCAATCAGCCCCAGCATTTT. Translation: CASSPTYSNQPQHF. J is TRBJ1-5 and V is TRBV18; D unclear. Per the germline V gene, CDR1 is KGHSH and CDR2 is LQKENI. The V end lost 2 bases, the J end lost 0 bases, and 5 bases lay between the germline ends. The CDR3 has 14 residues.

The J gene is TRBJ2-7, the V gene TRBV6-5; perhaps TRBD2 as D (5 bases). The V gene's germline CDR1 is MNHEY and CDR2 SVGAGI. This CDR3 region has 15 residues. The V gene lost 0 bases and the J gene lost 0 bases, with 9 bases spanning the gap. The CDR3 sequence is CASSYSEESSYEQYF. CDR3 DNA: TGTGCCAGCAGTTACTCGGAGGAGAGCTCCTACGAGCAGTACTTC.

The chain links TRBV5-1 to TRBJ2-1; D may be TRBD2 (6 bases). Germline V gene data show CDR1 as SGHRS and CDR2 as YFSETQ. V lost 2 bases and J 5 bases, leaving 11 bases between the germline ends. The CDR3 consists of 14 residues. The CDR3 coding sequence is TGCGCCAGCAGCTTCGGGGGAACGAACAATGAGCAGTTCTTC. It translates to CASSFGGTNNEQFF. The variable domain in full, with the rest retrieved from reference TRBV5-1 and TRBJ2-1, is KAGVTQTPRYLIKTRGQQVTLSCSPISGHRSVSWYQQTPGQGLQFLFEYFSETQRNKGNFPGRFSGRQFSNSRSEMNVSTLELGDSALYLCASSFGGTNNEQFFGPGTRLTVL.